The 7 T cell receptor beta chains reported below all come from one sample, sequenced in a study of blood T cell repertoires in COVID-19 (dated by TCRdb to between 2020 and 2021). Library prep was done by the immunoSEQ multiplex PCR assay. As stored in TCRdb, this immuneACCESS dataset retains in-frame rearrangements with V and J assigned. A fraction of the clones does not appear; measured against another copy, unresolved V genes explain less than half of the discrepancy, and the remainder lacks a known reason. The sample table records under 450,000 clones; around 91% of these occur just once. Approximately 1.5% of the sample goes to the ten largest clones. The source material was peripheral blood. Source of these receptors: a woman between 35 and 50 years old with COVID-19, enrolled during active disease.

The rearrangement joins TRBV5-6 to TRBJ1-3; D gene ambiguous. This CDR3 comprises 15 residues. Looked up from germline, CDR1 is SGHDT and CDR2 is YYEEEE. V was trimmed by 3 bases and J by 0 bases, leaving 10 bases between them. The CDR3 reads CASSYNSNSGNTIYF. The CDR3 nucleotides are TGTGCCAGCAGCTATAACAGCAACTCTGGAAACACCATATATTTT.

The chain combines TRBV3-1 (or the pseudogene TRBV3-2) with TRBJ1-4, with D uncertain. Per germline, CDR1 LGHDT and CDR2 YNNKEL (reference sequence). V shed 5 bases and J shed 6 bases, with 4 bases lying between them. The CDR3 spans 11 residues. CDR3 region: CASSADEKLFF. In DNA, the CDR3 is TGTGCCAGCAGCGCGGATGAAAAACTGTTTTTT.

This chain links TRBV6-1 with TRBJ1-2; D is possibly TRBD1 (5 bases). Germline lookup yields CDR1 MNHNS and CDR2 SASEGT. This CDR3 is built from 14 residues. Trimming stripped 3 bases from V and 0 bases from J, with 8 bases between. The CDR3, as DNA: TGTGCCAGCAGTGACCAGGGCGCTAACTATGGCTACACCTTC. Translated, it gives CASSDQGANYGYTF.

This chain links TRBV18 with TRBJ1-5; 10 bases fit TRBD1. Germline-derived CDR1 and CDR2 are KGHSH and LQKENI. The V and J ends lost 4 bases and 6 bases, in that order; junction bases with no gene match: 6. CDR3 length: 15 amino acids. Written as DNA, the CDR3 is TGTGCCAGCTCACGTTCCGGGACAGGGGTTCAGCCCCAGCATTTT. Its translation is CASSRSGTGVQPQHF. Using reference TRBV18 and TRBJ1-5 for the parts outside the CDR3, the full variable domain is NAGVMQNPRHLVRRRGQEARLRCSPMKGHSHVYWYRQLPEEGLKFMVYLQKENIIDESGMPKERFSAEFPKEGPSILRIQQVVRGDSAAYFCASSRSGTGVQPQHFGDGTRLSIL.

This chain uses TRBV6-2 or TRBV6-3 with TRBJ2-1; weak D call: TRBD1 (6 bases). Trimming pared 4 bases from V and 10 bases from J, leaving 20 bases between. Per the germline V gene, CDR1 is MNHEY and CDR2 is SVGEGT. The CDR3 loop spans 15 amino acids. The CDR3 protein is CASSSGTLESDEQFF. For the CDR3, the DNA is TGTGCCAGCAGTTCCGGGACACTTGAGTCTGACGAGCAGTTCTTC.

The chain combines TRBV27 with TRBJ2-4, with D perhaps TRBD1 (5 bases). Germline V gene lookup returns CDR1 MNHEY and CDR2 SMNVEV (reference sequence). CDR3 size: 15 residues. Trimming left V 8 bases short and J 0 bases short, with 14 bases between. This CDR3 reads CASGAGVLAKNIQYF. The DNA of the CDR3 is TGTGCCAGCGGGGCAGGAGTCTTAGCCAAAAACATTCAGTACTTC.

The rearrangement uses TRBV27 and TRBJ1-2; D not certain. This CDR3 spans 15 amino acids. The germline V and J ends were trimmed by 3 bases and 1 base, with 12 bases remaining between them. In germline, CDR1 is MNHEY, CDR2 SMNVEV (reference sequence). The CDR3 here is CASSLSVGINYGYTF. The CDR3 DNA follows: TGTGCCAGCAGTTTGTCGGTGGGCATTAACTATGGCTACACCTTC.